This record concerns one T cell receptor (beta chain) sequence. The antigen is unknown. Following extraction, RNA underwent reverse transcription to cDNA, which served as the sequencing template. Data came from immunoSEQ multiplex PCR; TCRdb stores just in-frame clones and leaves some out. The profile shows fewer than 250,000 clones, more than 30% of them singletons. The treatment denotes: oral pan-JAK inhibitor, 5-10 mg twice daily. Collection of lesional scalp punch biopsies and peripheral blood was performed in alopecia areata patients. The CDR3 is 13 amino acids. Trimming stripped 8 bases from V and 0 bases from J, with 8 bases between. Germline V gene lookup returns CDR1 SNHLY and CDR2 FYNNEI. This sample was taken from a study of CD8+ T cells in alopecia areata. Study information: Patients in the study were on tofacitinib for 6 to 18 months, then off it for 6 months.

Overall study findings and caveats: Scalp clonality, along with expanded CD8+ clones among the top 100, was significantly decreased by tofacitinib.

This sequence was found in a human donor with alopecia areata. The sequences come from CD4+ T cells sorted from blood, collected at approximately week 30, from a patient treated with tofacitinib. V and J are TRBV2 and TRBJ1-5, with a weak D call TRBD1 (6 bases). The CDR3 nucleotides read TGTGCCAGCCGACAGGTTAGCAATCAGCCCCAGCATTTT. The encoded protein is CASRQVSNQPQHF.